This passage covers 12 T cell receptor beta chains from one sample sequenced in a study of blood T cell repertoires in COVID-19. Generated by immunoSEQ multiplex PCR, the TCRdb table keeps only in-frame clones and is missing some. Altogether some 150,000 clones are present, 65% to 90% being singletons, with the ten largest covering around a tenth. Sequencing was done on a sample of peripheral blood. The receptors come from a woman between 50 and 59 years old with acute or convalescent COVID-19.

This clone has a handful of counts. V is TRBV2 and J is TRBJ2-3, with D perhaps matching TRBD2 (6 bases). Germline loops: CDR1 SNHLY, CDR2 FYNNEI. The CDR3 runs to 15 residues. The V end was cut by 7 bases, the J end by 5 bases, with 19 bases between. CDR3 sequence reads: CASIRGAGPRDTQYF. The CDR3, as DNA: TGTGCCAGCATCCGCGGGGCGGGGCCGAGAGATACGCAGTATTTT.

This chain links TRBV5-5 with TRBJ2-3; 7 bases fit TRBD2. J gave up 4 bases and V 3 bases, and 8 bases lay outside the gene matches. The CDR3 totals 15 residues. Germline-derived CDR1 and CDR2 are SGHKS and YYEKEE (reference sequence). CDR3 bases: TGTGCCAGCAGCTCGACCGGGAGGTTTTCAGATACGCAGTATTTT. Protein sequence: CASSSTGRFSDTQYF.

The CDR3, as DNA: TGTGCCAGCAGCCCTGGGAGGTCGCAAGAGACCCAGTACTTC. Residues: CASSPGRSQETQYF. This chain joins TRBV11-2 and TRBJ2-5; D possibly corresponds to TRBD2 (6 bases). There are 14 residues in the CDR3. The V gene lost 5 bases and the J gene lost 2 bases, with 12 bases spanning the gap. The V gene's germline CDR1 is SGHAT and CDR2 FQNNGV.

This chain joins TRBV27 and TRBJ1-5, with TRBD1 as a possible D gene (6 bases). V was shortened by 6 bases and J by 2 bases, with 17 bases between the two germline ends. Germline lookup yields CDR1 MNHEY and CDR2 SMNVEV (reference sequence). The CDR3 sequence is 16 residues long. The CDR3 reads CASSLTGRGGNQPQHF. CDR3 in DNA: TGTGCCAGCAGCCTTACAGGGAGGGGCGGCAATCAGCCCCAGCATTTT.

This clone was counted once. The V gene is TRBV6-1, the J gene TRBJ2-5; 8 bases match TRBD2. This CDR3 is 16 amino acids long. The V gene end was trimmed by 3 bases and the J gene end by 6 bases; junction bases not matched to a gene: 12. The V gene's germline CDR1 is MNHNS and CDR2 SASEGT. In nucleotides, the CDR3 is TGTGCCAGCAGTGAGCCACGGGAGGGAGCCGGGAAGACCCAGTACTTC. This sequence encodes CASSEPREGAGKTQYF.

In this sample, this clone turned up a few times. The rearrangement links TRBV27 to TRBJ2-2; the match to TRBD1 covers 8 bases. CDR3 length: 18 residues. J was trimmed by 0 bases and V by 6 bases; bases with no gene match: 12. Germline assignment: CDR1 MNHEY and CDR2 SMNVEV (reference sequence). The CDR3 loop reads CASRNRGAWRANTGELFF. CDR3 nucleotide sequence: TGTGCCAGCAGGAACAGGGGGGCTTGGAGGGCGAACACCGGGGAGCTGTTTTTT.

This chain joins TRBV2 and TRBJ1-5; no clear D. Trimming pared 5 bases from V and 3 bases from J, leaving 5 bases between. The germline V gene encodes CDR1 SNHLY and CDR2 FYNNEI. The CDR3 runs to 12 residues. CDR3 protein: CASSPVNQPQHF. The CDR3 nucleotides read TGTGCCAGCAGTCCAGTCAATCAGCCCCAGCATTTT.

This clone has only a few counts. J is TRBJ1-2 and V is TRBV29-1; weak D call: TRBD1 (5 bases). CDR1 SQVTM and CDR2 ANQGSEA come from the germline V gene. V was pared by 3 bases and J by 6 bases, with 14 bases between. This CDR3 region has 13 residues. CDR3 sequence: CSVDPGTQNGYTF. For the CDR3, the DNA is TGCAGCGTTGACCCCGGGACTCAAAATGGCTACACCTTC.

This clone was counted only a few times. The V call is TRBV13, the J call TRBJ2-3, with TRBD1 identical over 9 bases. The CDR3 sequence is 18 residues long. Per germline, CDR1 PRHDT and CDR2 FYEKMQ (reference sequence). The ends lost 4 bases at V and 1 base at J; junction bases unmatched: 12. The CDR3 nucleotides read TGTGCCAGCAGCTCCGGGACAGGGTTCAAACAACGCACAGATACGCAGTATTTT. Protein sequence: CASSSGTGFKQRTDTQYF.

The chain joins TRBV28 to TRBJ1-5, with 10 nucleotides matching TRBD1. CDR3 length: 17 residues. V shed 2 bases, J shed 7 bases, and the junction held 11 bases outside the gene matches. CDR1 and CDR2 from the germline V gene are MDHEN and SYDVKM. The DNA for the CDR3 is TGTGCCAGCAGTTTACCCGATGGGACAGGGGATCGGCAGCCCCAGCATTTT. Its translation: CASSLPDGTGDRQPQHF.

A note on this clone: This specimen includes other DNA sequences encoding the same CDR3. The chain recombines TRBV28 with TRBJ2-7; TRBD1 agrees at 7 bases. The CDR3 length is 12 residues. The J segment lost 1 base and the V segment lost 6 bases, leaving 0 bases of the junction unmatched. The germline CDR1 and CDR2 sequences are MDHEN and SYDVKM. CDR3 loop: CASSRGSYEQYF. The CDR3 coding sequence is TGTGCCAGCAGCAGGGGGTCCTACGAGCAGTACTTC.

The J gene is TRBJ2-7, the V gene TRBV27; D remains unclear. CDR1 MNHEY and CDR2 SMNVEV come from the germline V gene (reference sequence). The CDR3 totals 14 residues. V was shortened by 4 bases and J by 0 bases, with 10 bases between the two germline ends. The CDR3 loop reads CASSSLPSSYEQYF. The CDR3 region has the DNA TGTGCCAGCAGTTCCCTTCCGAGCTCCTACGAGCAGTACTTC.